The 29 T cell receptor beta chains in this list originate from one sample, sequenced in a study of shared clonotypes between healthy human individuals. The data were produced by immunoSEQ multiplex PCR, yet TCRdb's version contains in-frame clones alone and is incomplete. This sample has 1.5 million to 2.5 million clones; around 96% occur once, and the top ten carry more than 0.95%. As defined, naive CD8 cells were CD45RO-negative and positively selected for CCR7, with terminally differentiated effector memory CD45RA+ cells excluded. Source material: naive CD8+ T cells sorted from blood. The receptors here all came from a man aged 18-30 years in good health.

The rearrangement joins TRBV10-1 to TRBJ2-1; D remains ambiguous. Trimming removed 2 bases from V and 6 bases from J, with 17 bases in between. The CDR3 consists of 16 residues. Germline V gives CDR1 WNHNN, CDR2 SYGVQD (reference sequence). CDR3: CASSEGRLPTINEQFF. CDR3 sequence (DNA): TGCGCCAGCAGTGAGGGCCGATTACCCACCATCAATGAGCAGTTCTTC.

The chain links TRBV6-5 to TRBJ1-5; perhaps TRBD1 as D (5 bases). CDR3 length: 15 amino acids. V shed 7 bases and J shed 1 base, with 14 bases lying between them. Germline V gene lookup returns CDR1 MNHEY and CDR2 SVGAGI. The CDR3 loop reads CASKESGASNQPQHF. CDR3 in DNA: TGTGCCAGCAAGGAGTCCGGGGCCAGCAATCAGCCCCAGCATTTT.

This rearrangement joins TRBV27 to TRBJ1-1; 10 nucleotides align to TRBD1. This CDR3 has 15 amino acids. With 1 base clipped from V and 4 bases from J, the junction kept 3 bases outside the gene matches. The germline gives CDR1 MNHEY, CDR2 SMNVEV (reference sequence). This CDR3 is CASSLYGQGGTEAFF. The CDR3 bases are TGTGCCAGCAGTTTATACGGACAGGGGGGCACTGAAGCTTTCTTT.

The chain combines TRBV5-5 with TRBJ1-1; 8 bases align to TRBD1. After removal of 4 bases from V and 2 bases from J, the junction contained 4 bases not matched to a gene. The germline CDR1 and CDR2 sequences are SGHKS and YYEKEE (reference sequence). The CDR3 has 14 residues. The CDR3 protein is CASSMDRANTEAFF. The CDR3 nucleotides read TGTGCCAGCAGCATGGACAGGGCTAACACTGAAGCTTTCTTT.

The genes are TRBV4-1 and TRBJ1-1, with 7 positions matching TRBD1. The germline V gene encodes CDR1 MGHRA and CDR2 YSYEKL. CDR3 length equals 14 residues. Trimming cost V 3 bases and J 8 bases; bases outside gene matches: 9. DNA of the CDR3: TGCGCCAGCAGCCAGGGAGAGGGGGCTTGGGAAGCTTTCTTT. Protein product: CASSQGEGAWEAFF.

The J gene is TRBJ2-1, the V gene TRBV2; 7 bases are shared with TRBD2. This CDR3 is 16 amino acids long. Looked up from germline, CDR1 is SNHLY and CDR2 is FYNNEI. With 5 bases clipped from V and 3 bases from J, the junction kept 10 bases outside the gene matches. The CDR3 sequence is CASSSPRERGYNEQFF. The CDR3 coding sequence is TGTGCCAGCAGTTCCCCCCGAGAGCGGGGCTACAATGAGCAGTTCTTC.

This chain links TRBV7-6 with TRBJ2-7, with 8 bases that match TRBD1. V was clipped by 2 bases and J by 5 bases; unmatched bases: 8. This CDR3 has 15 residues. Germline lookup yields CDR1 SGHVS and CDR2 FNYEAQ. The CDR3 spells CASSLSGRGLHEQYF. The DNA of the CDR3 is TGTGCCAGCAGCTTAAGCGGCAGGGGGCTTCACGAGCAGTACTTC.

The chain combines TRBV5-6 with TRBJ2-1; TRBD2 matches 10 bases. Per germline, CDR1 SGHDT and CDR2 YYEEEE. The CDR3 has 13 amino acids. V trimming: 2 bases; J trimming: 8 bases; junction bases outside the gene matches: 1. CDR3 loop: CASSLLAGYEQFF. The CDR3 DNA is TGTGCCAGCAGCTTACTAGCGGGATATGAGCAGTTCTTC. Full variable domain (remainder filled in from reference TRBV5-6 and TRBJ2-1): DAGVTQSPTHLIKTRGQQVTLRCSPKSGHDTVSWYQQALGQGPQFIFQYYEEEERQRGNFPDRFSGHQFPNYSSELNVNALLLGDSALYLCASSLLAGYEQFFGPGTRLTVL.

The chain has TRBV15 and TRBJ1-1; 8 bases match TRBD1. The junction had 6 bases not matched to a gene; V was cut back by 6 bases and J by 0 bases. The germline CDR1 and CDR2 sequences are LNHNV and YYDKDF (reference sequence). CDR3 length: 15 amino acids. The DNA for the CDR3 is TGTGCCACCAGACCCGACAGGGGAATGAACACTGAAGCTTTCTTT. This encodes CATRPDRGMNTEAFF.

The chain's CDR3 is CASSPGTSLPYEQYF. The CDR3 DNA sequence: TGTGCCAGCTCTCCAGGGACTAGCTTGCCCTACGAGCAGTACTTC. V usage is TRBV2 and J usage is TRBJ2-7; the match to TRBD2 covers 9 bases. The V gene end was trimmed by 8 bases and the J gene end by 2 bases; junction bases not matched to a gene: 10. The germline gives CDR1 SNHLY, CDR2 FYNNEI. CDR3 length: 15 residues.

This rearrangement joins TRBV18 to TRBJ2-6; D is unclear. This CDR3 spans 18 amino acids. Looked up from germline, CDR1 is KGHSH and CDR2 is LQKENI. Trimming left V 3 bases short and J 0 bases short, with 15 bases between. In DNA form, the CDR3 reads TGTGCCAGCTCACCCCAGGATGGGTTAACCTCTGGGGCCAACGTCCTGACTTTC. Translated: CASSPQDGLTSGANVLTF.

This chain connects TRBV28 to TRBJ2-7; 7 bases map to TRBD2. Germline assignment: CDR1 MDHEN and CDR2 SYDVKM. This CDR3 has 14 amino acids. After removal of 4 bases from V and 3 bases from J, the junction contained 6 bases not matched to a gene. The DNA of the CDR3 is TGTGCCAGCAGTTACGAGACTAGCTTCTACGAGCAGTACTTC. Protein: CASSYETSFYEQYF.

CDR3 sequence: CATSGTPNGELFF. The CDR3 nucleotides are TGTGCCACCTCGGGAACCCCAAACGGGGAGCTGTTTTTT. V gene TRBV19 combines with J gene TRBJ2-2; TRBD2 is a possible D gene (5 bases). With 10 bases removed from V and 7 bases from J, the gap between germline ends came to 16 bases. The CDR3 is made up of 13 amino acids. The germline CDR1 and CDR2 sequences are LNHDA and SQIVND (reference sequence).

The chain couples TRBV7-9 to TRBJ2-7; maybe TRBD1 (6 bases). The V end lost 6 bases, the J end lost 2 bases, and 17 bases lay between the germline ends. CDR3 length: 15 residues. The germline V gene has CDR1 SEHNR and CDR2 FQNEAQ (reference sequence). CDR3 nucleotide sequence: TGTGCCAGCAGTGATGAAACTTGGGGGCCCTACGAGCAGTACTTC. Its translation is CASSDETWGPYEQYF.

The chain links TRBV6-6 to TRBJ1-5; D gene uncertain. Germline assignment: CDR1 MNHNY and CDR2 SVGAGI (reference sequence). This CDR3 spans 13 amino acids. Trimming took 2 bases from V and 5 from J, leaving 7 bases between them. CDR3 loop: CASSYDGYQPQHF. The CDR3 nucleotides are TGTGCCAGCAGTTACGACGGCTATCAGCCCCAGCATTTT.

The rearrangement uses TRBV7-9 and TRBJ2-1; 10 nucleotides line up with TRBD2. V dropped 2 bases and J dropped 12; count of bases not matched to a gene: 10. The CDR3 runs 15 residues. Germline V gives CDR1 SEHNR, CDR2 FQNEAQ (reference sequence). CDR3 bases: TGTGCCAGCAGCTTAAGTCTAGCGGGGGACTCAGGGCAGTTCTTC. This gives the protein CASSLSLAGDSGQFF. Supplemented by reference TRBV7-9 and TRBJ2-1, the full variable domain reads DTGVSQNPRHKITKRGQNVTFRCDPISEHNRLYWYRQTLGQGPEFLTYFQNEAQLEKSRLLSDRFSAERPKGSFSTLEIQRTEQGDSAMYLCASSLSLAGDSGQFFGPGTRLTVL.

This clone was seen a single time. V is TRBV28 and J is TRBJ1-1; D is unresolved. The CDR3 totals 16 residues. With 4 bases removed from V and 0 bases from J, the gap between germline ends came to 15 bases. From germline, CDR1 is MDHEN and CDR2 SYDVKM. The CDR3 sequence: CASSSPSRYMNTEAFF. The DNA for the CDR3 is TGTGCCAGCAGTTCACCTAGCAGATACATGAACACTGAAGCTTTCTTT.

This chain joins TRBV2 and TRBJ2-7; D remains ambiguous. The CDR3 contains 14 residues. The V end was cut by 3 bases, the J end by 0 bases, with 9 bases between. Germline CDR1 and CDR2: SNHLY and FYNNEI. Here the CDR3 DNA reads TGTGCCAGCAGTGACGTCCAGAGCTCCTACGAGCAGTACTTC. Translating gives CASSDVQSSYEQYF.

The rearrangement links TRBV15 to TRBJ2-5; D is unclear. CDR1 and CDR2 from the germline V gene are LNHNV and YYDKDF (reference sequence). This CDR3 has 14 amino acids. Trimming cost V 3 bases and J 3 bases, with 11 bases left between them. CDR3 residues: CATSRVEWEETQYF. As DNA, the CDR3 is TGTGCCACCAGCAGGGTCGAATGGGAAGAGACCCAGTACTTC.

The V and J genes are TRBV6-5 and TRBJ2-5; D might be TRBD2 (5 bases). Near its end, the DNA agrees better with TRBJ2-7, so the J call may be wrong. The CDR3 is made up of 15 amino acids. Germline loops: CDR1 MNHEY, CDR2 SVGAGI. The CDR3 coding sequence is TGTGCCAGCAGTTACTCTGCCGGGGTCAATTACGAGCAGTACTTC. Amino acids: CASSYSAGVNYEQYF.

Comments on this clone: Within the sample, other DNA sequences also encode this same CDR3. The chain carries TRBV9 and TRBJ2-1; D not resolved. The V end lost 0 bases, the J end lost 0 bases, and 4 bases lay between the germline ends. Germline lookup yields CDR1 SGDLS and CDR2 YYNGEE. CDR3 length equals 14 residues. CDR3 residues: CASSVDSSYNEQFF. DNA of the CDR3: TGTGCCAGCAGCGTAGACAGCTCCTACAATGAGCAGTTCTTC.

This chain joins TRBV7-8 and TRBJ2-1; D unclear. The V and J ends lost 4 bases and 2 bases respectively, with 9 bases between them. Germline CDR1 is SGHVS and CDR2 is FQNEAQ. The CDR3 consists of 14 residues. DNA for the CDR3: TGTGCCAGCAGCTATCCTGGGGCCTACAATGAGCAGTTCTTC. This gives the protein CASSYPGAYNEQFF.

This sequence joins TRBV5-5 and TRBJ1-2, with D unclear. The CDR3 is made up of 14 amino acids. Trimming cost V 2 bases and J 4 bases, with 12 bases left between them. Per the germline V gene, CDR1 is SGHKS and CDR2 is YYEKEE (reference sequence). CDR3: CASSFFPEGYGYTF. DNA for the CDR3: TGTGCCAGCAGCTTCTTCCCCGAGGGCTATGGCTACACCTTC.

Here the CDR3 DNA reads TGTGCCAGCAGCCAAGAAGGGGTGGAGGGCCACTCTGGAAACACCATATATTTT. It is translated as CASSQEGVEGHSGNTIYF. V is TRBV14 and J is TRBJ1-3, with D perhaps TRBD1 (5 bases). Germline values: CDR1 SGHDN, CDR2 FVKESK. The CDR3 loop spans 18 amino acids. Between the trimmed V and J ends, which lost 0 bases and 0 bases, there was a span of 15 bases.

This chain links TRBV6-5 with TRBJ2-1, with a tentative D call TRBD1 (7 bases). V lost 1 base, J lost 9 bases, and 13 bases lay in between. Germline V gives CDR1 MNHEY, CDR2 SVGAGI. The CDR3 is 14 residues long. The chain's CDR3 is CASSYFLQGGEQFF. The CDR3 coding sequence is TGTGCCAGCAGTTACTTTCTTCAGGGGGGTGAGCAGTTCTTC.

This clone was detected only a few times. The chain carries TRBV28 and TRBJ1-1; no firm D call. Trimming stripped 6 bases from V and 0 bases from J, with 2 bases between. The CDR3 length is 11 residues. CDR1 and CDR2 (germline): MDHEN, SYDVKM. The CDR3 loop reads CASRLNTEAFF. The CDR3 DNA follows: TGTGCCAGCAGATTGAACACTGAAGCTTTCTTT.

The CDR3 DNA follows: TGCGCCAGCAGCCAAGGAGAAGCGTTGGCAGATACGCAGTATTTT. It codes for CASSQGEALADTQYF. The chain links TRBV4-1 to TRBJ2-3; D is uncertain. This CDR3 region has 15 residues. The V and J ends lost 1 base and 4 bases respectively, with 12 bases between them. CDR1 is MGHRA, CDR2 YSYEKL, per germline.

V usage is TRBV28 and J usage is TRBJ2-2; 7 positions match TRBD1. Germline CDR1 and CDR2: MDHEN and SYDVKM. With 6 bases clipped from V and 3 bases from J, the junction kept 4 bases outside the gene matches. The CDR3 consists of 14 residues. The CDR3 loop is CASRTGFYTGELFF. The DNA for the CDR3 is TGTGCCAGCAGGACAGGGTTTTACACCGGGGAGCTGTTTTTT.

The chain links TRBV10-1 to TRBJ2-3; D gene unclear. The V end was cut by 4 bases, the J end by 0 bases, with 14 bases between. The germline CDR1 and CDR2 sequences are WNHNN and SYGVQD (reference sequence). This CDR3 contains 16 residues. The CDR3 DNA is TGCGCCAGCAGTGGAGAGGCCCTCCTTAGCACAGATACGCAGTATTTT. Amino acid sequence: CASSGEALLSTDTQYF.